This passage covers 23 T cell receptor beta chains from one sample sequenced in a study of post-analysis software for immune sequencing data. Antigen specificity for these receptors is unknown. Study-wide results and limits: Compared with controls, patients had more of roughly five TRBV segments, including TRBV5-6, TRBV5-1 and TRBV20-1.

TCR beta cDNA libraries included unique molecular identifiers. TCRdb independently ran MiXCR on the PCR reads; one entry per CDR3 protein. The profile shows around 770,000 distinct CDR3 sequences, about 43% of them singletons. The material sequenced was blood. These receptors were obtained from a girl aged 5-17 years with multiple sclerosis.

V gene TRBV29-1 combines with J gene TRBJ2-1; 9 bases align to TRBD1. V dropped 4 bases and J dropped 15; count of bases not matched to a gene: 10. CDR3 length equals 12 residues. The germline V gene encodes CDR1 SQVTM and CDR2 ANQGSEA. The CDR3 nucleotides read TGCAGCGTTGCCCCGGGACAGGGAACCGGGTTCTTC. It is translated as CSVAPGQGTGFF.

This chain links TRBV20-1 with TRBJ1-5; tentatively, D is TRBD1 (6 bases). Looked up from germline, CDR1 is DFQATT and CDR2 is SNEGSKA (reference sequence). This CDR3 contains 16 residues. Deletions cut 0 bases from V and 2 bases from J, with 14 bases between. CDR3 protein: CSARDRHRAGNQPQHF. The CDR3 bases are TGCAGTGCTAGAGATAGGCACAGGGCGGGCAATCAGCCCCAGCATTTT.

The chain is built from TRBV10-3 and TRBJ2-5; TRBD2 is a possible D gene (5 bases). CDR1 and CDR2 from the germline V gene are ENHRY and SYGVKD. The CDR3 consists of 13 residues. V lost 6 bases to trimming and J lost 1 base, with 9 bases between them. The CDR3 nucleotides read TGTGCCATCAGGGATGCGGGCCAAGAGACCCAGTACTTC. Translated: CAIRDAGQETQYF.

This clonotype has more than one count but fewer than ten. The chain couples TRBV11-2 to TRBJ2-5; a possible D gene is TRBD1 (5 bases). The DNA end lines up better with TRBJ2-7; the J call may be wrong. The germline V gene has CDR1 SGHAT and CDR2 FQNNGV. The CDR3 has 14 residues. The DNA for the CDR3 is TGTGCCAGCATCCCAACAGGTTCATCCTACGAGCAGTACTTC. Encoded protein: CASIPTGSSYEQYF.

CDR3 sequence (DNA): TGTGCCAGCAGTTACTCGAACAGACAAGGGGTTAATAGCAATCAGCCCCAGCATTTT. Translating gives CASSYSNRQGVNSNQPQHF. The chain joins TRBV6-7 to TRBJ1-5; D is possibly TRBD1 (5 bases). TRBV6-7 belongs to the ORF category, with a function that is uncertain. This CDR3 contains 19 residues. Trimming took 0 bases from V and 0 from J, leaving 18 bases between them.

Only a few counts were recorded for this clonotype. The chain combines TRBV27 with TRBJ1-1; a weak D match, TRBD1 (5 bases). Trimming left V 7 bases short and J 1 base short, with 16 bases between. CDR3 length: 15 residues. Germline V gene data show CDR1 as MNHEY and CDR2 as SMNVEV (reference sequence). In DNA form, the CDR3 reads TGTGCCAGCATTCCTTGGGGGGGGGAGAACACTGAAGCTTTCTTT. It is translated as CASIPWGGENTEAFF.

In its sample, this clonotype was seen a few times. CDR3 in amino acids: CASTLREWNTEAFF. The CDR3 DNA reads as TGTGCCAGCACCCTCCGGGAGTGGAACACTGAAGCTTTCTTT. The chain links TRBV12-3 or TRBV12-4 to TRBJ1-1; D unclear. Trimming left V 7 bases short and J 1 base short, with 13 bases between. The CDR3 is made up of 14 amino acids.

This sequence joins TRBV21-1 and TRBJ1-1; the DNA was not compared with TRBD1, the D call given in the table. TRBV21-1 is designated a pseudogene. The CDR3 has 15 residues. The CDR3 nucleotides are TGTGCCAGCAGATCACTCGACAGGGAGAACACTGAAGCTTTCTTT. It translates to CASRSLDRENTEAFF.

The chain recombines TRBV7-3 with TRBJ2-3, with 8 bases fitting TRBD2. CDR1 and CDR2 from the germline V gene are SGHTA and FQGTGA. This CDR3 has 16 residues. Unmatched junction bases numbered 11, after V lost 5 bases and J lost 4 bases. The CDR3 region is CASSPSGGRNADTQYF. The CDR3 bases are TGTGCCAGCAGCCCCAGCGGCGGGAGGAATGCAGATACGCAGTATTTT.

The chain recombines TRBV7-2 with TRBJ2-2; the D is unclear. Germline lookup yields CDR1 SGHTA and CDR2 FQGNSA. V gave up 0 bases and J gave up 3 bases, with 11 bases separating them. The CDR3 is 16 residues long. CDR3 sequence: CASSLAQRWHTGELFF. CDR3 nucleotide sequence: TGTGCCAGCAGCTTAGCCCAGCGTTGGCACACCGGGGAGCTGTTTTTT.

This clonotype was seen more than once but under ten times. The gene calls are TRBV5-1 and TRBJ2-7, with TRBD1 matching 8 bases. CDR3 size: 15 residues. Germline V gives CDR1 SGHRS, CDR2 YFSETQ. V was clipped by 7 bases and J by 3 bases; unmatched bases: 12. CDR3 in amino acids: CASSEPRTGLYEQYF. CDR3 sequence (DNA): TGCGCCAGCTCCGAGCCTCGGACAGGGCTCTACGAGCAGTACTTC.

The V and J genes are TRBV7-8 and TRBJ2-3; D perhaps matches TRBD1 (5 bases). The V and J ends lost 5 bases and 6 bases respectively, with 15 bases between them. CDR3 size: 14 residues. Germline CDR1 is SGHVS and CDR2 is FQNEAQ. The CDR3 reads CASSGRGVTDTQYF. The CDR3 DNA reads TGTGCCAGCAGCGGTAGGGGCGTGACGGATACGCAGTATTTT.

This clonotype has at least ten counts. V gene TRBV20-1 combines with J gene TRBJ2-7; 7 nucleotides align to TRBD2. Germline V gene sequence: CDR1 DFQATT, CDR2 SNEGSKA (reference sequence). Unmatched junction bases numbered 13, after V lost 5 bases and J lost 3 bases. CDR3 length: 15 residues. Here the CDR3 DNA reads TGCAGTGCTCCCCGGGGGGACTGGGATCACTACGAGCAGTACTTC. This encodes CSAPRGDWDHYEQYF.

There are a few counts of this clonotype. CDR3 sequence: CSVRGDSLEKLFF. CDR3 nucleotide sequence: TGCAGCGTTAGGGGGGACAGCCTCGAAAAACTGTTTTTT. The gene calls are TRBV29-1 and TRBJ1-4; 7 positions agree with TRBD1. Germline assignment: CDR1 SQVTM and CDR2 ANQGSEA. The V gene end was trimmed by 5 bases and the J gene end by 8 bases; junction bases not matched to a gene: 8. The CDR3 sequence is 13 residues long.

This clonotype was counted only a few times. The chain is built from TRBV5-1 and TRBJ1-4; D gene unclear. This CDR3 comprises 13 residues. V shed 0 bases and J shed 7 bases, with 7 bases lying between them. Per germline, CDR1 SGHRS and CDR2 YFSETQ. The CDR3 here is CASSLEPGEKLFF. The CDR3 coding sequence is TGCGCCAGCAGCTTGGAACCGGGTGAAAAACTGTTTTTT.

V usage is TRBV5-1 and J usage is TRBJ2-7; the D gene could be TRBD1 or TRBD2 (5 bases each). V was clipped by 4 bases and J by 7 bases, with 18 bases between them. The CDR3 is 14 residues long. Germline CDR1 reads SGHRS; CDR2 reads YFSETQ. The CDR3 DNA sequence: TGCGCCAGCAGCCACCGGGACCGCTCCGGGGAGCAGTACTTC. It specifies CASSHRDRSGEQYF.

CDR3 in DNA: TGTGCCAGCAGGACAGGGGCGACAAGAGGATATGGCTACACCTTC. It encodes CASRTGATRGYGYTF. The chain recombines TRBV6-1 with TRBJ1-2; 8 nucleotides line up with TRBD1. V shed 6 bases and J 5 bases; nucleotides not matched to a gene: 11. The CDR3 runs to 15 residues. The germline V gene encodes CDR1 MNHNS and CDR2 SASEGT.

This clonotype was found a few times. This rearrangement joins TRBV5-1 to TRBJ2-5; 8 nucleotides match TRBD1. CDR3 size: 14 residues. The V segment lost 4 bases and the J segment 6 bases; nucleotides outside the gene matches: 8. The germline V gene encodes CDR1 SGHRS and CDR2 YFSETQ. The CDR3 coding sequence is TGCGCCAGCAGCGACGGACAGGGTTTACAGACCCAGTACTTC. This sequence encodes CASSDGQGLQTQYF.

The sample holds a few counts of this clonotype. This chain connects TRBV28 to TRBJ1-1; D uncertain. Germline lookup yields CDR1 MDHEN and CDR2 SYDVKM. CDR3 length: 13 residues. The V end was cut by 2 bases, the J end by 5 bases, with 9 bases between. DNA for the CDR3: TGTGCCAGCAGTTTAGGGAGGGTTACTGAAGCTTTCTTT. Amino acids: CASSLGRVTEAFF.

The CDR3 DNA reads as TGTGCCAGCAGCTTAGGGACAGGGACTATTTGGCCCCAGCATTTT. Protein: CASSLGTGTIWPQHF. V gene TRBV7-8 combines with J gene TRBJ1-5; the match to TRBD1 covers 8 bases. The length of the CDR3 is 15 residues. The trim removed 1 base at V and 9 bases at J, leaving 8 bases unmatched. CDR1 is SGHVS and CDR2 is FQNEAQ in the germline V gene.

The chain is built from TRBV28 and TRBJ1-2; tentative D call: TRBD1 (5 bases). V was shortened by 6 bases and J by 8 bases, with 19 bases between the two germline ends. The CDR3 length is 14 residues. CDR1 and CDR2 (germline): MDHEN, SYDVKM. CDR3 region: CASSPGHATLGYTF. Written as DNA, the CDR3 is TGTGCCAGCAGCCCAGGACATGCGACTTTGGGCTACACCTTC.

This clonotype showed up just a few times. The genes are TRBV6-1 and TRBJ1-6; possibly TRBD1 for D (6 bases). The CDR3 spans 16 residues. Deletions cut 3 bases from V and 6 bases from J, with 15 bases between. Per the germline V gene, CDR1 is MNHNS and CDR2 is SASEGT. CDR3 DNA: TGTGCCAGCAGTGACCGCGAAACAGGGACTAATTCACCCCTCCACTTT. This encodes CASSDRETGTNSPLHF.

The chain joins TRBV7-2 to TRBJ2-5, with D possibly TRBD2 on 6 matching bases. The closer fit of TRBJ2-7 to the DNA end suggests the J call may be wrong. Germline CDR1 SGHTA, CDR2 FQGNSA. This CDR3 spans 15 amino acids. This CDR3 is CASSLVVRENDEQYF. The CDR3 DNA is TGTGCCAGCAGCTTAGTGGTACGGGAGAATGACGAGCAGTACTTC.